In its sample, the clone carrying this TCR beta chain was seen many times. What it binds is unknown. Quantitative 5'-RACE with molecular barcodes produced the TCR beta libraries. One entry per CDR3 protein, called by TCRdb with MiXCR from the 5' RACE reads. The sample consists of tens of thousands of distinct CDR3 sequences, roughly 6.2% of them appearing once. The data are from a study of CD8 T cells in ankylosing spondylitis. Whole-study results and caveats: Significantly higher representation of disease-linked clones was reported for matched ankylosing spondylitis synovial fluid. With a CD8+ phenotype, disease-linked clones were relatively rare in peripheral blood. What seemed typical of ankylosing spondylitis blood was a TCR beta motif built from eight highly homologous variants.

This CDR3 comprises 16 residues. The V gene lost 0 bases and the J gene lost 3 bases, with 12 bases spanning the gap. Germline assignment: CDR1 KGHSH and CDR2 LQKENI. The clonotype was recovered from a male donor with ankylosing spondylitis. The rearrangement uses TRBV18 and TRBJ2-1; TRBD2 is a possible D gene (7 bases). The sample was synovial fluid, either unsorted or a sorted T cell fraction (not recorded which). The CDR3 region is CASSPPGGAVYNEQFF. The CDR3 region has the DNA TGTGCCAGCTCACCACCGGGGGGGGCAGTCTACAATGAGCAGTTCTTC.